Each of the 23 T cell receptor beta chains below was sequenced from the same sample in a study of human T cells and chemical hapten exposure. Each CDR3 protein is one row after TCRdb ran MiXCR on the RACE reads. The sample carries about 120,000 distinct CDR3 sequences, 9.5% to 13% recorded once. Time point: patch test 1, 2 weeks after DPC sensitization. Treatment indicated: therapeutic diphenylcyclopropenone sensitization with weekly scalp DPC. Source: whole blood, taken in connection with sensitization to the hapten diphenylcyclopropenone (DPC). The source of these receptors is a woman in her forties or fifties with alopecia areata. Some clones in this sample may be carry-over from other donors' samples.

This clonotype was recorded once. V usage is TRBV6-5 and J usage is TRBJ2-1, with TRBD2 matching over 10 bases. The CDR3 runs to 17 residues. Trimming cost V 2 bases and J 5 bases; bases outside gene matches: 9. Germline V gene data show CDR1 as MNHEY and CDR2 as SVGAGI. In DNA, the CDR3 is TGTGCCAGCAGTTACCTCTTTCTAGCGGGGGCCCACAATGAGCAGTTCTTC. This encodes CASSYLFLAGAHNEQFF.

This clonotype was detected only a few times. The chain has TRBV7-9 and TRBJ2-7; tentatively, D is TRBD1 or TRBD2 (5 bases each). CDR1 and CDR2 (germline): SEHNR, FQNEAQ (reference sequence). The CDR3 has 15 residues. Trimming stripped 5 bases from V and 0 bases from J, with 14 bases between. CDR3 sequence: CASSPGRTSSYEQYF. The CDR3 DNA follows: TGTGCCAGCAGCCCGGGACGGACGAGCTCCTACGAGCAGTACTTC. The full variable domain, in which reference TRBV7-9 and TRBJ2-7 provide the parts outside the CDR3, is DTGVSQNPRHKITKRGQNVTFRCDPISEHNRLYWYRQTLGQGPEFLTYFQNEAQLEKSRLLSDRFSAERPKGSFSTLEIQRTEQGDSAMYLCASSPGRTSSYEQYFGPGTRLTVT.

There are many counts of this clonotype. The chain has TRBV19 and TRBJ2-3; possibly TRBD2 for D (5 bases). The CDR3 loop spans 15 amino acids. V lost 4 bases and J 2 bases, leaving 13 bases between the germline ends. Germline CDR1 is LNHDA and CDR2 is SQIVND (reference sequence). The CDR3 DNA follows: TGTGCCAGTAGTAGGTCGCGGGTGAACACAGATACGCAGTATTTT. Translating it yields CASSRSRVNTDTQYF.

This clonotype was seen more than once but under ten times. The V gene is TRBV28, the J gene TRBJ1-2; D is ambiguous. Per the germline V gene, CDR1 is MDHEN and CDR2 is SYDVKM. The CDR3 consists of 13 residues. Trimming removed 8 bases at V and 2 bases at J, with 12 bases between. CDR3 region: CASSSLANYGYTF. In DNA form, the CDR3 reads TGTGCCAGCTCCTCCTTAGCGAACTATGGCTACACCTTC.

This clonotype was seen many times. This chain connects TRBV11-2 to TRBJ2-5, with D possibly being TRBD1 (6 bases). CDR1 and CDR2 from the germline V gene are SGHAT and FQNNGV. There are 15 residues in the CDR3. Trimming removed 5 bases at V and 4 bases at J, with 17 bases between. The CDR3 DNA is TGTGCCAGCAGCACAGCCGGGACACTGGCAGAGACCCAGTACTTC. Amino acids: CASSTAGTLAETQYF.

This sequence joins TRBV5-5 and TRBJ1-1; D call uncertain. Per germline, CDR1 SGHKS and CDR2 YYEKEE (reference sequence). The CDR3 extends over 11 amino acids. V was pared by 0 bases and J by 8 bases, with 5 bases between. This CDR3 reads CASSLVREAFF. In nucleotides, the CDR3 is TGTGCCAGCAGCTTGGTGCGAGAAGCTTTCTTT.

In its sample, this clonotype was seen many times. This chain joins TRBV11-2 and TRBJ2-5; D ambiguous. Looked up from germline, CDR1 is SGHAT and CDR2 is FQNNGV. V lost 1 base and J 7 bases, leaving 10 bases between the germline ends. CDR3 length: 13 amino acids. The CDR3, as DNA: TGTGCCAGCAGCTTAGCCCTCGGCCGGACCCAGTACTTC. Protein: CASSLALGRTQYF.

This clonotype has at least ten counts. This chain uses TRBV20-1 with TRBJ2-3; TRBD2 is a possible D gene (5 bases). V gave up 3 bases and J gave up 8 bases, with 15 bases separating them. Germline CDR1 is DFQATT and CDR2 is SNEGSKA (reference sequence). The CDR3 covers 13 residues. CDR3 in DNA: TGCAGTGCTAGCGGAGGAGGTGGGAGTACGCAGTATTTT. The encoded protein is CSASGGGGSTQYF.

This clonotype was counted at least ten times. The chain links TRBV6-5 to TRBJ1-1; D unresolved. The V gene's germline CDR1 is MNHEY and CDR2 SVGAGI. The CDR3 has 14 amino acids. Trimming stripped 2 bases from V and 1 base from J, with 8 bases between. In DNA, the CDR3 is TGTGCCAGCAGTTACCGGGGAACGAACACTGAAGCTTTCTTT. This gives the protein CASSYRGTNTEAFF.

The chain recombines TRBV2 with TRBJ1-2; 9 nucleotides align to TRBD1. The CDR3 spans 14 residues. Germline-derived CDR1 and CDR2 are SNHLY and FYNNEI. Germline trimming cut 4 bases from V and 5 bases from J; bases unmatched to any gene: 5. The CDR3 here is CASSVQGAGYGYTF. In DNA form, the CDR3 reads TGTGCCAGCAGTGTACAGGGGGCAGGGTATGGCTACACCTTC.

The chain couples TRBV28 to TRBJ2-3; the D is unclear. The ends were cut back, 3 bases at V and 8 bases at J, with 15 bases in the middle. This CDR3 is built from 14 residues. Per the germline V gene, CDR1 is MDHEN and CDR2 is SYDVKM. The chain's CDR3 is CASSFGWSQATQYF. The DNA of the CDR3 is TGTGCCAGCAGTTTTGGTTGGAGTCAGGCTACGCAGTATTTT.

In the case of this clonotype: A much more abundant neighbour one base away suggests this may be a read error. The CDR3 carries no conserved terminal phenylalanine or tryptophan, so it likely arises from a read error. The genes are TRBV27 and TRBJ2-7, with D unresolved. Trimming cost V 6 bases and J 0 bases, with 12 bases left between them. Germline V gene sequence: CDR1 MNHEY, CDR2 SMNVEV (reference sequence). This CDR3 region has 14 residues. The CDR3 spells CASSIRALSYEQYL. CDR3 DNA sequence: TGTGCCAGCAGCATAAGGGCCCTCTCCTACGAGCAGTACTTA.

This clonotype was counted many times. The rearrangement joins TRBV5-1 to TRBJ1-1; D ambiguous. Trimming stripped 4 bases from V and 4 bases from J, with 8 bases between. Looked up from germline, CDR1 is SGHRS and CDR2 is YFSETQ. The CDR3 has 12 amino acids. CDR3 residues: CASSRSGTEAFF. CDR3 nucleotide sequence: TGCGCCAGCAGCCGTTCGGGCACTGAAGCTTTCTTT.

This clonotype was seen repeatedly, ten times or more. This chain uses TRBV15 with TRBJ1-3; D unclear. CDR3 length: 13 amino acids. The V and J ends lost 6 bases and 4 bases respectively, with 10 bases between them. Germline values: CDR1 LNHNV, CDR2 YYDKDF (reference sequence). The CDR3 region is CATSLQGGNTIYF. Here the CDR3 DNA reads TGTGCCACCAGTCTTCAAGGCGGAAACACCATATATTTT.

This clonotype was seen repeatedly, ten times or more. The chain links TRBV15 to TRBJ2-1; tentatively, D is TRBD2 (6 bases). In germline, CDR1 is LNHNV, CDR2 YYDKDF (reference sequence). Trimming left V 3 bases short and J 8 bases short, with 26 bases between. This CDR3 has 18 residues. The DNA for the CDR3 is TGTGCCACCAGCAGTAAGGGACTCCCTCTTCCCGATATCGATGAGCAGTTCTTC. It encodes CATSSKGLPLPDIDEQFF.

About this clonotype itself: This may be a read error, as it is one base from a much larger clone. The chain links TRBV28 to TRBJ2-7, with D possibly matching TRBD2 (6 bases). This CDR3 has 13 amino acids. The V gene's germline CDR1 is MDHEN and CDR2 SYDVKM. CDR3 loop: CAGSSPGSYEQYF. In DNA form, the CDR3 reads TGTGCCGGCAGTTCACCCGGGAGCTACGAGCAGTACTTC.

Notes on this clonotype: A much larger clone lies one base from this, so it may be a read error. V is TRBV28 and J is TRBJ2-7; D possibly matches TRBD1 or TRBD2 (5 bases each). Germline lookup yields CDR1 MDHEN and CDR2 SYDVKM. This CDR3 contains 15 residues. CDR3 in DNA: TGTACCAGCACCCCTTGGGGCGCTAGCACCTACGAGCAGTACTTC. Translated: CTSTPWGASTYEQYF.

The chain uses TRBV10-3 and TRBJ1-1; a weak D match, TRBD1 (5 bases). V lost 0 bases and J lost 4, with 18 bases in between. The CDR3 runs to 17 residues. Germline assignment: CDR1 ENHRY and CDR2 SYGVKD. The CDR3 loop reads CAISESRARKGFTEAFF. The CDR3 region has the DNA TGTGCCATCAGTGAGTCCCGGGCCAGGAAGGGGTTCACTGAAGCTTTCTTT.

This clonotype has a handful of counts. The V call is TRBV11-2, the J call TRBJ2-7, with D perhaps TRBD1 or TRBD2 (5 bases each). The ends were cut back, 5 bases at V and 3 bases at J, with 20 bases in the middle. CDR1 and CDR2 (germline): SGHAT, FQNNGV. The CDR3 is 16 residues long. CDR3 sequence: CASSPPFGTDYYEQYF. The DNA for the CDR3 is TGTGCCAGCAGCCCGCCATTCGGGACGGATTACTACGAGCAGTACTTC. The complete variable domain, with remaining parts taken from reference TRBV11-2 and TRBJ2-7, reads EAGVAQSPRYKIIEKRQSVAFWCNPISGHATLYWYQQILGQGPKLLIQFQNNGVVDDSQLPKDRFSAERLKGVDSTLKIQPAKLEDSAVYLCASSPPFGTDYYEQYFGPGTRLTVT.

The gene calls are TRBV28 and TRBJ2-2; D is uncertain. CDR1 is MDHEN and CDR2 is SYDVKM in the germline V gene. V was pared by 3 bases and J by 2 bases, with 7 bases between. The CDR3 sequence is 14 residues long. CDR3 nucleotides: TGTGCCAGCAGTTTCGTACAAAACACCGGGGAGCTGTTTTTT. Amino acids: CASSFVQNTGELFF. The full variable domain, in which reference TRBV28 and TRBJ2-2 provide the parts outside the CDR3, is DVKVTQSSRYLVKRTGEKVFLECVQDMDHENMFWYRQDPGLGLRLIYFSYDVKMKEKGDIPEGYSVSREKKERFSLILESASTNQTSMYLCASSFVQNTGELFFGEGSRLTVL.

This clonotype was observed at least ten times. The chain links TRBV6-5 to TRBJ2-5, with no clear D. Trimming removed 0 bases from V and 2 bases from J, with 7 bases in between. CDR1 is MNHEY and CDR2 is SVGAGI in the germline V gene. The CDR3 sequence is 14 residues long. The CDR3 loop is CASSYSTGQETQYF. CDR3 bases: TGTGCCAGCAGTTACTCGACGGGTCAAGAGACCCAGTACTTC.

V and J are TRBV5-1 and TRBJ2-7; the D gene is possibly TRBD2 (6 bases). CDR1 and CDR2 (germline): SGHRS, YFSETQ. V lost 4 bases to trimming and J lost 4 bases, with 18 bases between them. The CDR3 is 15 residues long. The CDR3 nucleotides are TGCGCCAGCAGCCTCGGCCGGGAGTCCCTTTACGAGCAGTACTTC. Encoded protein: CASSLGRESLYEQYF.

This chain uses TRBV20-1 with TRBJ1-1, with D unclear. In germline, CDR1 is DFQATT, CDR2 SNEGSKA (reference sequence). The V end was cut by 2 bases, the J end by 3 bases, with 10 bases between. The CDR3 is made up of 13 amino acids. The CDR3 DNA sequence: TGCAGTGCTAGACCCCCCCCCTACACTGAAGCTTTCTTT. Its translation is CSARPPPYTEAFF.